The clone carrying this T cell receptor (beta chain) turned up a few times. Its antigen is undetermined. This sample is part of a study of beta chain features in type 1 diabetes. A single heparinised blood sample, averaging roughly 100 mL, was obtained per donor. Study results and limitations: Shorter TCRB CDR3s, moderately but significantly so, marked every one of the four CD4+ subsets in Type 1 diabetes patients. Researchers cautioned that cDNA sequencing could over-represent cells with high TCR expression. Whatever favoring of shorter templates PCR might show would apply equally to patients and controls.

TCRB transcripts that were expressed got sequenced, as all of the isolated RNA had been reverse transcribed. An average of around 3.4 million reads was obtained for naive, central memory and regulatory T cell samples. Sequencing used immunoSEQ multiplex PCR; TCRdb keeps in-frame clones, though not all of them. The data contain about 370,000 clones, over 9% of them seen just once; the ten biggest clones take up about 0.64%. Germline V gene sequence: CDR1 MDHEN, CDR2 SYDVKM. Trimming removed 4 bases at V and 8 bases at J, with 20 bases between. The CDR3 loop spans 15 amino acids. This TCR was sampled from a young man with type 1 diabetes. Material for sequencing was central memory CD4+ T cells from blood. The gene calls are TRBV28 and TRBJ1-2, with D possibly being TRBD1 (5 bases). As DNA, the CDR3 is TGTGCCAGCAGTTCCGCTCGGACATCCGGCCAGGGCTACACCTTC. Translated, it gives CASSSARTSGQGYTF.